This T cell receptor beta chain is drawn from a study of monozygotic twins with inflammatory bowel disease. Study outcomes and limitations: T cell subtypes were not distinguishable in this analysis.

Germline-derived CDR1 and CDR2 are GTSNPN and SVGIG (reference sequence). The CDR3 has 12 amino acids. Of note for this clonotype: As yet, its antigen is unknown.

Template-switch reactions added UMIs with a 6-nucleotide sample barcode. TCRdb re-called the 5' RACE reads and catalogs CDR3 proteins one per entry, DNA excluded. With approximately 160,000 distinct CDR3 sequences in the sample, the ten largest clones hold 7.4%. The specimen sequenced was blood. The chain recombines TRBV30 with TRBJ2-7. The receptor was derived from a human donor with ulcerative colitis or Crohn's disease, or a healthy co-twin of an affected twin (not recorded which). The CDR3 spells CAWSPLSSEQYF.